Reported below is one TCR beta chain. Ten or more counts support this clonotype. Its antigen target is currently unknown. No quality values exist for individual bases; no much larger clone is one base distant. The sample comes from a study of regulatory T cells in long-lasting Graves disease (dated by TCRdb to about 2021). Concerning the study at large: Patients with newly diagnosed Graves' disease had been on antithyroid drugs for under 3 months. Persistent Graves' disease patients were compared with newly diagnosed Graves' disease patients by peripheral blood TCR sequencing and RNA sequencing. The study was conducted in China and was registered as a clinical trial. A total of roughly 35 samples were covered by TCR sequencing, comprising some 13 persistent and some 20 newly diagnosed Graves' disease patients. Overall study outcomes, separate from this receptor: Sequencing and analysis were limited to the TCR beta chain. TRBV28, TRBJ1-2 and TRBJ2-5 were preferentially used in persistent disease, while TRBV20-1 and TRBJ2-1 were favored in newly diagnosed disease. The authors acknowledged the small sample size as a limitation that may reduce accuracy. Persistent patients shared more public clonotypes among themselves (around 3,000) than newly diagnosed patients did (nearly 1,000). Compared with newly diagnosed patients, persistent Graves' disease patients had lower TCR Shannon entropy and fewer highly expanded clones, which suggests clonal expansion. Because the primary lesion, thyroid tissue, could not be accessed, the study looked at peripheral blood alone.

The sample's time point, from its label and the paper: newly diagnosed GD, antithyroid drugs for less than 3 months. RNA was extracted from PBMCs in TRIzol for both TCR sequencing and RNA sequencing. Graves' disease was diagnosed according to American Thyroid Association guidelines. Recruitment of patients was carried out at an endocrinology department in Xi'an, China. From each patient, about 9.7 milliliters of peripheral blood was collected into an EDTA anticoagulant tube. Ficoll Paque Plus density gradient separation was used to isolate PBMCs, and no additional T cell sorting was done. RNA quality was checked with an Agilent 2100 Bioanalyzer and agarose gel, and concentration with a NanoDrop 2000. V lost 6 bases and J lost 1 base; the stretch between them is 15 bases long. CDR1 and CDR2 were assigned from the germline V gene (reference sequence) as DFQATT and SNEGSKA. The CDR3 sequence holds 14 residues, the cysteine and phenylalanine included. Of all the DNA, just the CDR3 is kept, 42 bases in frame from base 1.

The method was multiplex PCR. For sequencing, an Illumina HiSeq 4000 was employed. iRepertoire HTBI primers and Arm-PCR amplification of CDR3 regions were used to construct TCR beta libraries. PCR products were gel purified before sequencing. For the original study's pipeline: Across samples, 60 to 80 TRBV and roughly 15 TRBJ segments were identified and used for gene usage analysis of CDR3 amino acid clonotypes. COPE and FqMerger were used to merge filtered high-quality paired reads into contigs. BLAST was used to align contigs to IMGT TRBV, TRBD and TRBJ reference genes, with CDR3 defined following IMGT. Any clonotype with a frequency above 0.1% was counted as a highly expanded clone. Repertoire diversity was measured by Shannon entropy, and V-J evenness by the Gini coefficient. Clonotypes shared by more than one individual were considered public. TCRdb took the public reads, trimmed them with fastp at Q25, ran MiXCR for clone calling and kept in-frame beta chains. Each CDR3 protein gets just one entry, which takes the most common genes and DNA from the rows behind it. TCRdb, rather than the study authors, made the V and J calls. Within this sample are approximately 400,000 distinct CDR3 sequences, with around a sixth of them counted one time only. The leading ten clones occupy 22% of the sample.

The chain couples TRBV20-1 to TRBJ1-1; matching of 5 bases hints at TRBD1 as the D gene. The clonotype comes from a female donor with Graves disease. This sample comprised peripheral blood mononuclear cells (PBMCs), obtained at new diagnosis, from a patient treated with antithyroid drugs. At the DNA level, the sequence is TGCAGTGCCAGGGCGGACAACGCGAACACTGAAGCTTTCTTT. The translation is CSARADNANTEAFF.